This T cell receptor (beta chain) was captured by sequencing in a study of vaccination effects on CD4 cells after COVID-19. A 10-day culture period preceded the isolation of CD4+ T cells. Regarding this clone: The target antigen is unknown.

This table comes from immunoSEQ multiplex PCR, and its TCRdb copy is limited to in-frame clones, with some not included. Among around 60,000 clones listed, 65% to 80% were seen once. The trim removed 6 bases at V and 8 bases at J, leaving 12 bases unmatched. CDR3 length: 13 residues. CDR1 is SQVTM and CDR2 is ANQGSEA in the germline V gene. The clonotype was recovered from a human donor who received a COVID-19 vaccine. Source: CD4+ T cells from PBMCs cultured without peptide, taken before COVID-19 vaccination. The V gene is TRBV29-1, the J gene TRBJ1-2, with TRBD1 identical over 7 bases. This CDR3 reads CSVEPGQRTGYTF. CDR3 bases: TGCAGCGTGGAACCGGGACAGCGAACCGGCTACACCTTC.